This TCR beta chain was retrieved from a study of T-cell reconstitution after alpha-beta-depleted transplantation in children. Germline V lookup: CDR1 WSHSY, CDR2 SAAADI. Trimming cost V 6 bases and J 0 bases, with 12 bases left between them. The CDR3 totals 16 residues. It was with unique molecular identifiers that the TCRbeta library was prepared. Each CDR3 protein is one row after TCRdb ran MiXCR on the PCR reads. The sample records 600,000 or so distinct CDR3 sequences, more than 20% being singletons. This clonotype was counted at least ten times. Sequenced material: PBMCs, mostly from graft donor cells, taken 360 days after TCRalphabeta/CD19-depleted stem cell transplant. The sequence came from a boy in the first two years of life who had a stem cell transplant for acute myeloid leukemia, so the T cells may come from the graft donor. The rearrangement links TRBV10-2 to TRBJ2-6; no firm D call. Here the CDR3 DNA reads TGCGCCAGCAGCAAGGTGGGCCTCTCTGGGGCCAACGTCCTGACTTTC. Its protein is CASSKVGLSGANVLTF.